This T cell receptor beta chain was documented in a study of cytomegalovirus exposure and HLA in healthy donors. Amplification used 60 Vbeta primers and 13 Jbeta primers. The protocol was immunoSEQ multiplex PCR, while the TCRdb copy is restricted to in-frame clones and leaves out a portion. The sample consists of around 230,000 clones, over 75% of them appearing once. This CDR3 is built from 16 residues. Germline V CDR1 and CDR2: SEHNR, FQNEAQ (reference sequence). The ends were cut back, 1 base at V and 2 bases at J, with 13 bases in the middle. The TCR originated in a boy between 10 and 17 years old in good health and CMV-seronegative. The sample comprised PBMCs. V and J are TRBV7-9 and TRBJ2-3; D remains ambiguous. The CDR3 sequence: CASSLGARQHTDTQYF. CDR3 DNA: TGTGCCAGCAGCTTAGGGGCACGCCAGCACACAGATACGCAGTATTTT.